This is a list of T cell receptor beta chains from one sample in a study of post-analysis software for immune sequencing data. TCRdb called the PCR reads again in MiXCR, with one record for every CDR3 protein. The table includes about 810,000 distinct CDR3 sequences, 53% detected once. Sequenced: blood. The source of these receptors is a girl aged 10-17 years with multiple sclerosis. Each CDR3 is given with its conserved first and last residue. The D gene is left open where the match is weak. Size is omitted from some rows. Given values are once, few, many or a class for expanded clones.

v_gene,abundance,j_gene,d_gene,CDR3aa,CDR3nt
TRBV20-1,-,TRBJ2-3,TRBD2,CSASSLAGGTDTQYF,TGCAGTGCTAGCTCTCTAGCGGGGGGCACAGATACGCAGTATTTT
TRBV15,-,TRBJ2-7,TRBD1,CATSRVGQGAYEQYF,TGTGCCACCAGCAGAGTCGGACAGGGGGCCTACGAGCAGTACTTC
TRBV5-1,once,TRBJ2-7,TRBD2,CASSSGLADLYEQYF,TGCGCCAGCAGCTCAGGGCTAGCGGACCTCTACGAGCAGTACTTC
TRBV5-1,-,TRBJ1-2,TRBD1,CASSNRGDISGYGYTF,TGCGCCAGCAGCAACAGGGGCGACATCTCGGGATATGGCTACACCTTC
TRBV29-1,-,TRBJ2-7,-,CSITGVTYEQYF,TGCAGTATAACGGGGGTAACCTACGAGCAGTACTTC
TRBV12-3/TRBV12-4,-,TRBJ2-4,TRBD1,CASTGQGGTRQYF,TGTGCCAGCACGGGACAGGGGGGTACGAGGCAGTACTTC
TRBV5-5,-,TRBJ1-6,TRBD1,CASSLGQGGGGSSYNSPLHF,TGTGCCAGCAGCTTGGGGCAGGGGGGAGGTGGAAGCTCCTATAATTCACCCCTCCACTTT
TRBV6-5,-,TRBJ2-5,TRBD2,CASTVSGDYNEQYF,TGTGCCAGCACAGTGAGCGGGGATTACAATGAGCAGTACTTC
TRBV7-9,-,TRBJ2-3,-,CASSRTRGGKADTQYF,TGTGCCAGCAGCCGAACCAGGGGTGGTAAGGCAGATACGCAGTATTTT
TRBV6-1,-,TRBJ2-1,-,CASSEGSGYNEQFF,TGTGCCAGCAGTGAAGGAAGCGGCTACAATGAGCAGTTCTTC
TRBV20-1,few,TRBJ1-2,TRBD1,CSAIRGPGSNYGYTF,TGCAGTGCAATCAGGGGGCCGGGAAGTAACTATGGCTACACCTTC
TRBV12-3/TRBV12-4,once,TRBJ2-1,TRBD2,CASSWARGSGDNEQFF,TGTGCCAGCAGTTGGGCCCGGGGTAGCGGGGACAATGAGCAGTTCTTC
TRBV29-1,-,TRBJ2-5,TRBD2,CSVEATSGGETQYF,TGCAGCGTTGAAGCGACTAGCGGGGGTGAGACCCAGTACTTC
TRBV4-2,few,TRBJ2-7,-,CASSQKTQLGPFSYEQYF,TGTGCCAGCAGCCAAAAGACACAGTTAGGTCCTTTCTCCTACGAGCAGTACTTC
TRBV7-2,few,TRBJ2-1,TRBD1,CASSLASLGQGLNEQFF,TGTGCCAGCAGCTTAGCTTCTTTGGGACAGGGCCTTAATGAGCAGTTCTTC
TRBV14,-,TRBJ1-6,-,CASSQEGGGLLSGSPLHF,TGTGCCAGCAGCCAAGAAGGTGGAGGGCTCCTATCGGGTTCACCCCTCCACTTT
TRBV20-1,-,TRBJ2-1,TRBD2,CSARDLLAGAYHNEQFF,TGCAGTGCTAGAGATCTCCTAGCGGGGGCTTATCACAATGAGCAGTTCTTC
TRBV12-3/TRBV12-4,-,TRBJ1-2,-,CASSFGSSEGYGYTF,TGTGCCAGCAGTTTTGGGTCTTCGGAAGGCTATGGCTACACCTTC
TRBV10-3,-,TRBJ2-3,-,CAISPTGPISTDTQYF,TGTGCCATCAGTCCGACTGGCCCTATTTCGACAGATACGCAGTATTTT
TRBV25-1,-,TRBJ2-1,TRBD2,CASSLAGVQFF,TGTGCCAGCAGTCTAGCGGGGGTGCAGTTCTTC
TRBV5-1,-,TRBJ2-1,TRBD2,CASSLRTSGGAGNEQFF,TGCGCCAGCAGCTTGCGGACAAGCGGGGGGGCCGGGAATGAGCAGTTCTTC
TRBV12-3/TRBV12-4,-,TRBJ2-5,-,CASTSRGLRQETQYF,TGTGCCAGCACTTCGAGGGGACTCCGACAAGAGACCCAGTACTTC
TRBV5-1,-,TRBJ2-1,TRBD2,CASSLEGLAGAWSEQFF,TGCGCCAGCAGCTTGGAGGGACTAGCGGGGGCCTGGAGTGAGCAGTTCTTC
TRBV20-1,-,TRBJ2-7,TRBD2,CSARDMSGGISYEQYF,TGCAGTGCTAGAGATATGAGCGGGGGGATCTCCTACGAGCAGTACTTC
TRBV5-1,-,TRBJ2-7,-,CASSSDSRYEQYF,TGCGCCAGCAGCTCCGACAGTCGCTACGAGCAGTACTTC
TRBV7-8,-,TRBJ2-5,TRBD2,CASSLAYSGGSETQYF,TGTGCCAGCAGCTTAGCGTATAGCGGGGGAAGCGAGACCCAGTACTTC
TRBV7-8,-,TRBJ2-7,-,CASSPLLTGEAYEQYF,TGTGCCAGCAGCCCTCTCTTGACCGGGGAGGCCTACGAGCAGTACTTC
TRBV29-1,once,TRBJ2-1,TRBD1,CSVTGQGSYNEQFF,TGCAGCGTGACGGGACAGGGGTCCTACAATGAGCAGTTCTTC
TRBV12-3/TRBV12-4,-,TRBJ1-2,TRBD1,CASRGQGAPYGYTF,TGTGCCAGCAGGGGACAGGGGGCCCCTTATGGCTACACCTTC
TRBV4-1,-,TRBJ2-7,TRBD1,CASSHQGASSYEQYF,TGCGCCAGCAGCCATCAGGGGGCAAGCTCCTACGAGCAGTACTTC
TRBV7-9,-,TRBJ2-1,-,CASSPRPSSIIYEQFF,TGTGCCAGCAGCCCTCGTCCGAGTAGCATTATTTATGAGCAGTTCTTC
TRBV25-1,-,TRBJ2-7,-,CASSESTYEQYF,TGTGCCAGCAGTGAATCCACCTACGAGCAGTACTTC
TRBV10-3,-,TRBJ2-1,TRBD2,CAISEGTSAGGVLLFF,TGTGCCATCAGTGAGGGAACCTCCGCCGGGGGGGTACTCCTGTTCTTC
TRBV6-5,-,TRBJ2-3,-,CASSWGRGDTQYF,TGTGCCAGCAGTTGGGGGCGGGGGGATACGCAGTATTTT
TRBV29-1,-,TRBJ2-7,-,CSVERSYNEQYF,TGCAGCGTTGAACGGTCCTACAATGAGCAGTACTTC
TRBV5-1,-,TRBJ2-7,TRBD2,CASSPDTTSGYYEQYF,TGCGCCAGCAGCCCGGATACAACTAGCGGGTACTACGAGCAGTACTTC
TRBV20-1,-,TRBJ2-3,TRBD2,CSARGTGAGRGDTQYF,TGCAGTGCTAGAGGGACCGGAGCGGGACGAGGAGATACGCAGTATTTT
TRBV7-3,-,TRBJ2-5,-,CASSAFGTLAQTQYF,TGTGCCAGCAGCGCGTTCGGGACCCTCGCGCAGACCCAGTACTTC
TRBV14,-,TRBJ2-1,-,CASSHEEGPSYNEQFF,TGTGCCAGCAGCCACGAAGAGGGCCCCTCCTACAATGAGCAGTTCTTC
TRBV2,-,TRBJ1-1,TRBD1,CASSVPRGLNTEAFF,TGTGCCAGCAGTGTCCCCAGGGGGCTGAACACTGAAGCTTTCTTT
TRBV20-1,few,TRBJ2-1,TRBD2,CSAPKLAGHNEQFF,TGCAGTGCCCCTAAGCTAGCGGGGCACAATGAGCAGTTCTTC
TRBV4-1,once,TRBJ2-5,-,CASSQEYQETRYF,TGCGCCAGCAGCCAAGAGTACCAAGAGACCCGGTACTTC
TRBV20-1,few,TRBJ2-1,TRBD2,CSASGTSGSNEQFF,TGCAGTGCTTCTGGAACTAGCGGGAGTAATGAGCAGTTCTTC
TRBV20-1,-,TRBJ2-5,-,CSVPRPYQETQYF,TGCAGTGTCCCGCGGCCCTACCAAGAGACCCAGTACTTC
TRBV29-1,few,TRBJ2-5,-,CSAGNSAGEQYF,TGCAGCGCGGGTAACTCCGCCGGAGAGCAGTACTTC
TRBV12-3/TRBV12-4,-,TRBJ2-1,TRBD2,CASSGGSPLNEQFF,TGTGCCAGCAGTGGCGGGAGTCCCCTCAATGAGCAGTTCTTC
TRBV12-3/TRBV12-4,-,TRBJ1-1,-,CASSLGLGSTEAFF,TGTGCCAGCAGTTTGGGCCTAGGGAGCACTGAAGCTTTCTTT
TRBV10-2,-,TRBJ1-2,-,CASGERTNYGYTF,TGCGCCAGCGGGGAACGGACTAACTATGGCTACACCTTC
TRBV12-3/TRBV12-4,few,TRBJ2-7,-,CASSHRFRYEQYF,TGTGCCAGCAGTCACAGGTTTCGCTACGAGCAGTACTTC
TRBV7-9,few,TRBJ2-7,-,CASSLIGGQIAYEQYF,TGTGCCAGCAGCTTGATCGGAGGACAGATAGCCTACGAGCAGTACTTC
TRBV5-1,few,TRBJ2-7,-,CASSPSAAVNYEQYF,TGCGCCAGCAGCCCCTCGGCGGCAGTAAATTACGAGCAGTACTTC
TRBV5-1,-,TRBJ2-1,TRBD2,CASSLMILGRGRADNEQFF,TGCGCCAGCAGCTTGATGATATTGGGTCGCGGGAGGGCAGACAATGAGCAGTTCTTC
TRBV10-3,-,TRBJ2-3,-,CAISRSNSAHSVASPGTDTQYF,TGTGCCATCTCAAGGTCTAACTCAGCCCATTCAGTGGCATCCCCCGGCACAGATACGCAGTATTTT
TRBV5-1,few,TRBJ2-7,TRBD1,CASSFSRDRAYEQYF,TGCGCCAGCAGTTTTTCCCGGGACAGGGCCTACGAGCAGTACTTC
TRBV7-9,-,TRBJ2-7,-,CASSIVPARHEQYF,TGTGCCAGCAGCATTGTCCCAGCGCGCCACGAGCAGTACTTC